The 16 T cell receptor beta chains reported below all come from one sample, sequenced in a study of shared clonotypes between healthy human individuals (dated by TCRdb to 2020 to 2021). Receptors were amplified or captured by the immunoSEQ multiplex PCR assay. Held by TCRdb, this immuneACCESS table contains in-frame sequences only and omits some clones. Under half of the omission traces to an unresolved V gene where checked; the cause of the rest is unknown. The sample records millions of clones, 85% to 95% of which are singletons. The top ten clones comprise 0.1% to 0.15% of the sample. The sequencing sample was made of naive CD4+ T cells sorted from blood. The sample's cell subset or site, from its label and the paper: CD45RA+ positively selected. Every receptor here comes from a man younger than 35 in good health.

About this clone: This sample includes further DNA sequences coding for the same CDR3. This chain connects TRBV5-1 to TRBJ1-3; D unresolved. This CDR3 spans 15 amino acids. Germline CDR1 is SGHRS and CDR2 is YFSETQ. Deletions cut 0 bases from V and 0 bases from J, with 7 bases between. CDR3 DNA: TGCGCCAGCAGCTTGGAGGCAAGCTCTGGAAACACCATATATTTT. Amino acid sequence: CASSLEASSGNTIYF.

The chain combines TRBV30 with TRBJ1-1; tentatively, D is TRBD1 (5 bases). This CDR3 has 15 residues. V was cut by 0 bases and J by 4 bases, with 15 bases left in between. Germline assignment: CDR1 GTSNPN and CDR2 SVGIG (reference sequence). CDR3 in amino acids: CAWSVGPLGGTEAFF. CDR3 in DNA: TGTGCCTGGAGTGTAGGTCCTCTCGGGGGCACTGAAGCTTTCTTT.

This chain links TRBV6-1 with TRBJ2-1; TRBD1 is a possible D gene (6 bases). The CDR3 length is 12 residues. Germline assignment: CDR1 MNHNS and CDR2 SASEGT. Trimming stripped 10 bases from V and 7 bases from J, with 14 bases between. The CDR3 protein is CATTTQGNEQFF. The CDR3 bases are TGTGCCACCACGACACAGGGAAATGAGCAGTTCTTC.

The sample holds a few counts of this clone. The genes are TRBV11-2 and TRBJ1-1, with D hard to call. CDR1 and CDR2 (germline): SGHAT, FQNNGV. This CDR3 has 15 amino acids. Between the trimmed V and J ends, which lost 4 bases and 0 bases, there was a span of 12 bases. CDR3 DNA sequence: TGTGCCAGCAGCTCGAGGGTCCGGATGAACACTGAAGCTTTCTTT. Translating gives CASSSRVRMNTEAFF. Filled out from reference TRBV11-2 and TRBJ1-1, the complete variable domain reads EAGVAQSPRYKIIEKRQSVAFWCNPISGHATLYWYQQILGQGPKLLIQFQNNGVVDDSQLPKDRFSAERLKGVDSTLKIQPAKLEDSAVYLCASSSRVRMNTEAFFGQGTRLTVV.

The V call is TRBV2, the J call TRBJ2-2; D is perhaps TRBD1 (5 bases). Germline CDR1 and CDR2: SNHLY and FYNNEI. CDR3 length: 15 amino acids. V lost 7 bases to trimming and J lost 5 bases, with 17 bases between them. Here the CDR3 reads CASTQGLSGTGELFF. The CDR3 nucleotides read TGTGCCAGCACCCAAGGGCTATCAGGGACCGGGGAGCTGTTTTTT.

This clone was observed once. J is TRBJ1-3 and V is TRBV2; D not resolved. The CDR3 totals 14 residues. The ends were cut back, 6 bases at V and 2 bases at J, with 11 bases in the middle. The germline CDR1 and CDR2 sequences are SNHLY and FYNNEI. CDR3 in amino acids: CASRLREAGNTIYF. CDR3 nucleotides: TGTGCCAGCAGATTAAGGGAGGCTGGAAACACCATATATTTT.

For this clone: Other DNA variants within this sample encode the same CDR3. V gene TRBV4-1 combines with J gene TRBJ1-1; D uncertain. The CDR3 loop spans 14 amino acids. CDR1 is MGHRA, CDR2 YSYEKL, per germline. Trimming pared 1 base from V and 1 base from J, leaving 7 bases between. This CDR3 reads CASSQGTANTEAFF. CDR3 nucleotides: TGCGCCAGCAGCCAAGGGACCGCGAACACTGAAGCTTTCTTT.

A single count supports this clone. This chain joins TRBV5-1 and TRBJ1-5; D perhaps matches TRBD1 (5 bases). CDR3 length: 14 amino acids. CDR1 and CDR2 from the germline V gene are SGHRS and YFSETQ. V shed 4 bases and J shed 6 bases, with 14 bases lying between them. The CDR3 spells CASSSEGRGQPQHF. CDR3 DNA sequence: TGCGCCAGCAGCAGTGAGGGGAGGGGTCAGCCCCAGCATTTT.

The gene calls are TRBV2 and TRBJ1-5; no reliable D call. V lost 5 bases and J lost 1, with 9 bases in between. The germline CDR1 and CDR2 sequences are SNHLY and FYNNEI. The CDR3 extends over 14 amino acids. The CDR3 DNA reads as TGTGCCAGCAGTCTTCGCGGGAGCAATCAGCCCCAGCATTTT. Translated, it gives CASSLRGSNQPQHF. Combining the CDR3 with reference TRBV2 and TRBJ1-5 gives the whole variable domain EPEVTQTPSHQVTQMGQEVILRCVPISNHLYFYWYRQILGQKVEFLVSFYNNEISEKSEIFDDQFSVERPDGSNFTLKIRSTKLEDSAMYFCASSLRGSNQPQHFGDGTRLSIL.

The gene calls are TRBV7-2 and TRBJ1-2; 7 bases are a match to TRBD1. V shed 5 bases, J shed 4 bases, and the junction held 10 bases outside the gene matches. This CDR3 spans 15 amino acids. Germline-derived CDR1 and CDR2 are SGHTA and FQGNSA. CDR3 nucleotides: TGTGCCAGCAGCGCACAAAGACAGGGCTCCTATGGCTACACCTTC. Translated, it gives CASSAQRQGSYGYTF.

The rearrangement links TRBV4-3 to TRBJ2-2, with unresolved D. Per the germline V gene, CDR1 is LGHNA and CDR2 is YSLEER. V was cut by 0 bases and J by 2 bases, with 7 bases left in between. The CDR3 has 15 residues. CDR3 sequence (DNA): TGCGCCAGCAGCCAAGAGAACAGCAACACCGGGGAGCTGTTTTTT. Translated, it gives CASSQENSNTGELFF.

For this clone: The junction shows a germline mismatch at one end, possibly a read error. The J gene is TRBJ2-7, the V gene TRBV19; 13 bases agree with TRBD2. CDR1 is LNHDA, CDR2 SQIVND, per germline (reference sequence). CDR3 length: 16 residues. The DNA of the CDR3 is TGTGCCAGTAGTTCCGGACTAGCGGGGGCCGTCTACGGGCAGTACTTC. Protein: CASSSGLAGAVYGQYF.

V and J are TRBV11-1 and TRBJ2-5; D gene uncertain. This CDR3 contains 13 residues. V lost 0 bases to trimming and J lost 7 bases, with 9 bases between them. Germline V gives CDR1 SGHAT, CDR2 FQDESV (reference sequence). CDR3 sequence reads: CASSLAWEGTQYF. The CDR3, as DNA: TGTGCCAGCAGCTTAGCCTGGGAAGGGACCCAGTACTTC.

The chain carries TRBV7-2 and TRBJ2-5, with D perhaps matching TRBD1 (5 bases). The germline CDR1 and CDR2 sequences are SGHTA and FQGNSA. V lost 5 bases and J lost 1, with 11 bases in between. This CDR3 has 14 amino acids. Written as DNA, the CDR3 is TGTGCCAGCAGCCAGCGACAGCCCCAAGAGACCCAGTACTTC. The encoded protein is CASSQRQPQETQYF.

This rearrangement joins TRBV25-1 to TRBJ1-1; D may be TRBD1 (5 bases). The CDR3 spans 15 residues. Germline values: CDR1 MGHDK, CDR2 SYGVNS. V lost 1 base, J lost 1 base, and 10 bases lay in between. The CDR3 nucleotides are TGTGCCAGCAGTGAATTAGGGGTCGGGAACACTGAAGCTTTCTTT. This encodes CASSELGVGNTEAFF.

This chain connects TRBV2 to TRBJ2-3; 11 bases map to TRBD2. CDR3 size: 18 residues. In germline, CDR1 is SNHLY, CDR2 FYNNEI. J gave up 2 bases and V 8 bases, and 15 bases lay outside the gene matches. This chain's CDR3 is CASVPWASGGFVTDTQYF. CDR3 sequence (DNA): TGTGCCAGCGTCCCATGGGCTAGCGGGGGGTTCGTCACAGATACGCAGTATTTT.